The 25 T cell receptor beta chains given below trace back to one sample, sequenced in a study of Ad26.COV2.S vaccination and SARS-CoV-2 variants. This sample's treatment: some 19 received Ad26.COV2.S at low or high dose, single or two shots; 5 received placebo; per-sample allocation not given. Vaccine and placebo recipients were sampled on day 63 after the first injection. Some clones are missing from TCRdb's copy, which holds only in-frame ones; the method was immunoSEQ multiplex PCR. The sample has about 440,000 clones, about nine tenths seen once. Material: peripheral blood, obtained in a trial of Ad26.COV2.S vaccine versus placebo. The receptor set was obtained from a person between 18 and 59 years old who received the Ad26.COV2.S COVID-19 vaccine or a placebo.

This clone showed up just a few times. The V and J genes are TRBV3-1 (or the pseudogene TRBV3-2) and TRBJ1-1; a weak D match, TRBD1 (5 bases). The V end lost 9 bases, the J end lost 1 base, and 12 bases lay between the germline ends. The CDR3 loop spans 13 amino acids. In germline, CDR1 is LGHDT, CDR2 YNNKEL (reference sequence). CDR3 region: CASGGFANTEAFF. The CDR3 bases are TGTGCCAGTGGGGGTTTTGCGAACACTGAAGCTTTCTTT.

The gene calls are TRBV28 and TRBJ1-5; no clear D gene. Trimming left V 2 bases short and J 2 bases short, with 10 bases between. The CDR3 spans 15 residues. Germline V gene sequence: CDR1 MDHEN, CDR2 SYDVKM. CDR3 sequence (DNA): TGTGCCAGCAGTTTACTGGGTGGTGGCAATCAGCCCCAGCATTTT. This translates into CASSLLGGGNQPQHF.

This clone appeared once. V gene TRBV5-1 combines with J gene TRBJ2-2, with D possibly matching TRBD2 (6 bases). V lost 9 bases, J lost 1 base, and 19 bases lay in between. The CDR3 is made up of 16 amino acids. In germline, CDR1 is SGHRS, CDR2 YFSETQ. The CDR3 here is CATQLHREKNTGELFF. CDR3 DNA: TGCGCCACCCAACTACACCGGGAGAAGAACACCGGGGAGCTGTTTTTT.

This chain uses TRBV7-9 with TRBJ2-2; D not certain. Germline V gene lookup returns CDR1 SEHNR and CDR2 FQNEAQ (reference sequence). V lost 1 base, J lost 0 bases, and 6 bases lay in between. The CDR3 covers 15 residues. CDR3 DNA sequence: TGTGCCAGCAGCTTAGTGGCAGCGAACACCGGGGAGCTGTTTTTT. This translates into CASSLVAANTGELFF. The full variable domain, in which reference TRBV7-9 and TRBJ2-2 provide the parts outside the CDR3, is DTGVSQNPRHKITKRGQNVTFRCDPISEHNRLYWYRQTLGQGPEFLTYFQNEAQLEKSRLLSDRFSAERPKGSFSTLEIQRTEQGDSAMYLCASSLVAANTGELFFGEGSRLTVL.

Of note for this clone: The junction departs from the called germline gene at one end, perhaps through a read error. The J gene is TRBJ1-1, the V gene TRBV11-2; 8 nucleotides agree with TRBD1. This CDR3 is built from 13 residues. The germline V gene encodes CDR1 SGHAT and CDR2 FQNNGV. CDR3 residues: CASSATGSSRGLF. Written as DNA, the CDR3 is TGTGCCAGCAGCGCCACAGGGTCAAGCAGGGGGCTCTTT.

The chain employs TRBV4-1 and TRBJ2-3; TRBD2 matches 11 bases. V shed 2 bases, J shed 6 bases, and the junction held 7 bases outside the gene matches. This CDR3 region has 16 residues. Germline V gene lookup returns CDR1 MGHRA and CDR2 YSYEKL. The CDR3 region has the DNA TGCGCCAGCAGCCAACTCCTAGCGGGGGGAGGGGATACGCAGTATTTT. Protein sequence: CASSQLLAGGGDTQYF.

J is TRBJ2-1 and V is TRBV28, with D uncertain. This CDR3 region has 14 residues. Trimming took 3 bases from V and 6 from J, leaving 12 bases between them. Germline CDR1 is MDHEN and CDR2 is SYDVKM. The CDR3 reads CASSLQLSLNEQFF. As DNA, the CDR3 is TGTGCCAGCAGTTTGCAGCTGAGCCTCAATGAGCAGTTCTTC.

The chain has TRBV5-6 and TRBJ2-7; 11 nucleotides align to TRBD2. CDR1 is SGHDT and CDR2 is YYEEEE in the germline V gene. V dropped 0 bases and J dropped 7; count of bases not matched to a gene: 9. This CDR3 is 16 amino acids long. In nucleotides, the CDR3 is TGTGCCAGCAGCTTGGTGGGTAGCGGGAGGGCGAAAGAGCAGTACTTC. Protein sequence: CASSLVGSGRAKEQYF.

The CDR3 loop reads CASSFRPRETQYF. In nucleotides, the CDR3 is TGTGCCAGCAGCTTTCGGCCTCGGGAGACCCAGTACTTC. The V gene is TRBV7-9, the J gene TRBJ2-5; D not resolved. Trimming removed 3 bases from V and 5 bases from J, with 10 bases in between. The CDR3 spans 13 residues. The germline V gene has CDR1 SEHNR and CDR2 FQNEAQ (reference sequence).

The chain uses TRBV6-4 and TRBJ2-3, with no clear D. The CDR3 contains 15 residues. V was pared by 0 bases and J by 0 bases, with 7 bases between. The germline CDR1 and CDR2 sequences are MRHNA and SNTAGT. The DNA of the CDR3 is TGTGCCAGCAGTGACTCTTATAGAAGCACAGATACGCAGTATTTT. Protein product: CASSDSYRSTDTQYF.

The rearrangement links TRBV7-6 to TRBJ2-1, with 7 bases aligning to TRBD1. CDR1 and CDR2 (germline): SGHVS, FNYEAQ. The CDR3 is 15 amino acids. J gave up 3 bases and V 5 bases, and 7 bases lay outside the gene matches. The CDR3: CASSGDRALYNEQFF. CDR3 DNA sequence: TGTGCCAGCAGCGGCGACAGGGCCCTCTACAATGAGCAGTTCTTC.

The genes are TRBV28 and TRBJ1-5; D gene uncertain. This CDR3 spans 16 amino acids. Germline V CDR1 and CDR2: MDHEN, SYDVKM. The germline V and J ends were trimmed by 4 bases and 0 bases, with 13 bases remaining between them. This CDR3 is CASSSPSLYSNQPQHF. The CDR3 DNA reads as TGTGCCAGCAGTTCCCCCAGTTTGTATAGCAATCAGCCCCAGCATTTT.

This chain links TRBV19 with TRBJ2-1; perhaps TRBD2 as D (6 bases). V lost 0 bases and J lost 3, with 15 bases in between. The CDR3 sequence is 17 residues long. Germline CDR1 reads LNHDA; CDR2 reads SQIVND (reference sequence). The CDR3 nucleotides are TGTGCCAGTAGTATAGAGGCCGGGGCGGGGTACTACAATGAGCAGTTCTTC. Its protein product is CASSIEAGAGYYNEQFF. Full variable domain (outside the CDR3, taken from reference TRBV19 and TRBJ2-1): DGGITQSPKYLFRKEGQNVTLSCEQNLNHDAMYWYRQDPGQGLRLIYYSQIVNDFQKGDIAEGYSVSREKKESFPLTVTSAQKNPTAFYLCASSIEAGAGYYNEQFFGPGTRLTVL.

The chain links TRBV10-3 to TRBJ2-2, with D uncertain. CDR1 and CDR2 from the germline V gene are ENHRY and SYGVKD. The CDR3 spans 15 residues. Trimming shortened V by 6 bases and J by 1 base, and 12 bases separated the two germline ends. CDR3 in DNA: TGTGCCATCAGGAAAACGGCAGGGAACACCGGGGAGCTGTTTTTT. Its translation: CAIRKTAGNTGELFF.

This clone was observed a handful of times. This rearrangement joins TRBV24-1 to TRBJ2-3, with 8 bases identical to TRBD2. Germline V gene sequence: CDR1 KGHDR, CDR2 SFDVKD. V trimming: 4 bases; J trimming: 0 bases; junction bases outside the gene matches: 5. The CDR3 runs 16 residues. The chain's CDR3 is CATSESGSVSTDTQYF. In nucleotides, the CDR3 is TGTGCCACCAGTGAAAGCGGGAGTGTGAGCACAGATACGCAGTATTTT.

This chain links TRBV28 with TRBJ1-2; 7 bases agree with TRBD1. V trimming: 3 bases; J trimming: 4 bases; junction bases outside the gene matches: 5. Per the germline V gene, CDR1 is MDHEN and CDR2 is SYDVKM. This CDR3 spans 14 amino acids. The CDR3 coding sequence is TGTGCCAGCAGTTTTTTCGACAGGGCCTATGGCTACACCTTC. The encoded protein is CASSFFDRAYGYTF.

The V gene is TRBV4-3, the J gene TRBJ1-1; unclear D gene. This CDR3 region has 13 residues. V was clipped by 3 bases and J by 8 bases, with 13 bases between them. Germline CDR1 reads LGHNA; CDR2 reads YSLEER. CDR3 DNA sequence: TGCGCCAGCAGCCAGATCGCGATGGGGGAAGCTTTCTTT. This sequence encodes CASSQIAMGEAFF.

The J gene is TRBJ2-7, the V gene TRBV18; D is ambiguous. Trimming cost V 5 bases and J 4 bases, with 6 bases left between them. There are 11 residues in the CDR3. Per the germline V gene, CDR1 is KGHSH and CDR2 is LQKENI. The DNA for the CDR3 is TGTGCCAGCTCAGACTCTTACGAGCAGTACTTC. As protein: CASSDSYEQYF.

This clone was found once. The rearrangement uses TRBV5-6 and TRBJ1-4; TRBD1 matches at 9 bases. Germline CDR1 and CDR2: SGHDT and YYEEEE. CDR3 length: 15 amino acids. With V trimmed by 2 bases and J by 2 bases, 1 base remained unmatched. CDR3 DNA sequence: TGTGCCAGCAGCTTTACAGGGGGCACTAATGAAAAACTGTTTTTT. Translation: CASSFTGGTNEKLFF.

V gene TRBV2 combines with J gene TRBJ2-3, with a tentative D call TRBD2 (6 bases). The germline gives CDR1 SNHLY, CDR2 FYNNEI. V was clipped by 5 bases and J by 0 bases, with 15 bases between them. This CDR3 has 16 residues. The DNA for the CDR3 is TGTGCCAGCAGTCTAGGAATAGCGGATAGCACAGATACGCAGTATTTT. Protein: CASSLGIADSTDTQYF.

V gene TRBV4-2 combines with J gene TRBJ2-2; D is possibly TRBD2 (6 bases). The CDR3 is 14 residues long. V lost 7 bases, J lost 5 bases, and 14 bases lay in between. CDR1 is LGHNA, CDR2 YNFKEQ, per germline. The CDR3 loop reads CASKTGLKTGELFF. Written as DNA, the CDR3 is TGTGCCAGCAAAACCGGACTAAAAACCGGGGAGCTGTTTTTT.

The chain couples TRBV10-3 to TRBJ2-1, with 9 positions matching TRBD2. The J segment lost 9 bases and the V segment lost 7 bases, leaving 10 bases of the junction unmatched. The CDR3 extends over 14 amino acids. Looked up from germline, CDR1 is ENHRY and CDR2 is SYGVKD. CDR3 bases: TGTGCCATCACCCCACGGGGCGGGAGGGGTGAGCAGTTCTTC. Translated: CAITPRGGRGEQFF.

The chain uses TRBV5-8 and TRBJ2-1; 8 bases align to TRBD1. Losses at the gene ends were 1 base for V and 0 bases for J; bases not matched to a gene: 6. CDR1 is SGHTS, CDR2 YDEGEE, per germline. The CDR3 is made up of 17 amino acids. The chain's CDR3 is CASSLLGQVSSYNEQFF. The DNA of the CDR3 is TGTGCCAGCAGCTTGTTGGGACAGGTTAGCTCCTACAATGAGCAGTTCTTC.

The chain joins TRBV4-1 to TRBJ2-2; the D gene is possibly TRBD2 (6 bases). Trimming shortened V by 4 bases and J by 5 bases, and 14 bases separated the two germline ends. Germline CDR1 MGHRA, CDR2 YSYEKL. The CDR3 totals 15 residues. CDR3 sequence reads: CASSRTGVITGELFF. The CDR3 coding sequence is TGCGCCAGCAGCCGGACGGGAGTAATAACCGGGGAGCTGTTTTTT.

J is TRBJ2-5 and V is TRBV5-6; 11 bases line up with TRBD2. V lost 4 bases to trimming and J lost 0 bases; unmatched junction nucleotides: 2. Germline V gene data show CDR1 as SGHDT and CDR2 as YYEEEE. This CDR3 comprises 15 residues. CDR3 loop: CASSLTSGNQETQYF. CDR3 bases: TGTGCCAGCAGCCTGACTAGCGGGAACCAAGAGACCCAGTACTTC.